This TCR beta chain was captured by sequencing in a study of T cells in Graves' hyperthyroidism and ophthalmopathy. Study-wide background: Peripheral blood was drawn at first diagnosis, prior to all treatment.

Many counts were recorded for this clonotype. Amplified TCR beta CDR3 regions derived from RNA transcripts. The TCR CDR3 first-round RT-PCR relied on the HTBI primer set. TCRdb analysed the multiplex PCR reads with MiXCR anew, one entry per CDR3 protein. Altogether around 280,000 distinct CDR3 sequences are present, approximately 13% being singletons, with the ten largest covering 7.9%. Uncontrolled infection, other autoimmune disease, pregnancy or lactation excluded patients. Used for diagnoses were clinical symptoms, serum thyroxine and TRAb, thyroid ultrasound and orbital computed tomography. PBMCs stemmed from 8.5 to 10 ml fresh peripheral blood. V shed 3 bases, J shed 4 bases, and the junction held 8 bases outside the gene matches. CDR3 length equals 16 residues. Germline CDR1 is SGHVS and CDR2 is FQNEAQ.

The sequence was collected from a woman aged 40 to 50 with Graves' hyperthyroidism. The chain couples TRBV7-8 to TRBJ2-5; 10 bases align to TRBD1. Sample: blood. This chain's CDR3 is CASSFGTGVVGETQYF. The CDR3 DNA is TGTGCCAGCAGCTTCGGGACAGGGGTGGTGGGAGAGACCCAGTACTTC.